This entry lists 6 T cell receptor beta chains sequenced from one sample in a study of shared clonotypes between healthy human individuals. Sequencing used immunoSEQ multiplex PCR; TCRdb keeps in-frame clones, though not all of them. The sample lists hundreds of thousands of clones; approximately 95% were seen once. The sequencing input was naive CD4+ T cells sorted from blood. Documented subset: CD45RA+ positively selected. These receptors were taken from a woman aged 30 to 39 in good health.

The chain carries TRBV6-6 and TRBJ2-3; no firm D call. CDR3 size: 14 residues. Germline lookup yields CDR1 MNHNY and CDR2 SVGAGI (reference sequence). Trimming removed 7 bases at V and 2 bases at J, with 13 bases between. The CDR3 region is CASTSTLSTDTQYF. CDR3 nucleotides: TGTGCCAGCACTTCCACCCTTTCCACAGATACGCAGTATTTT.

The chain links TRBV11-2 to TRBJ2-7; D gene ambiguous. V was shortened by 4 bases and J by 7 bases, with 14 bases between the two germline ends. The CDR3 loop spans 13 amino acids. Germline CDR1 reads SGHAT; CDR2 reads FQNNGV. The CDR3 reads CASSSPRKREQYF. For the CDR3, the DNA is TGTGCCAGCAGCTCCCCTAGAAAGAGAGAGCAGTACTTC.

This clone is a singleton in its sample. This chain joins TRBV19 and TRBJ2-1; D possibly uses TRBD1 or TRBD2 (5 bases each). The CDR3 totals 15 residues. Germline V CDR1 and CDR2: LNHDA, SQIVND (reference sequence). Trimming left V 7 bases short and J 7 bases short, with 20 bases between. Here the CDR3 reads CASTTPGTSINEQFF. The CDR3, as DNA: TGTGCCAGTACCACCCCCGGGACCTCGATAAATGAGCAGTTCTTC.

The gene calls are TRBV6-6 and TRBJ1-5; no clear D. This CDR3 spans 14 amino acids. V lost 4 bases to trimming and J lost 5 bases, with 12 bases between them. Germline V gives CDR1 MNHNY, CDR2 SVGAGI (reference sequence). In nucleotides, the CDR3 is TGTGCCAGCAGTTCCCCGGGTTCAGATCAGCCCCAGCATTTT. It codes for CASSSPGSDQPQHF.

The chain recombines TRBV5-1 with TRBJ2-1; 7 bases are shared with TRBD1. The CDR3 length is 15 residues. Losses at the gene ends were 4 bases for V and 1 base for J; bases not matched to a gene: 5. The germline gives CDR1 SGHRS, CDR2 YFSETQ. This CDR3 is CASSGGQTSYNEQFF. Written as DNA, the CDR3 is TGCGCCAGCAGCGGGGGACAGACTTCCTACAATGAGCAGTTCTTC.

The chain combines TRBV5-1 with TRBJ1-4; D is unresolved. In germline, CDR1 is SGHRS, CDR2 YFSETQ. Trimming pared 0 bases from V and 4 bases from J, leaving 10 bases between. This CDR3 has 15 amino acids. The CDR3 protein is CASSLGQLNNEKLFF. Written as DNA, the CDR3 is TGCGCCAGCAGCTTGGGCCAGCTAAATAATGAAAAACTGTTTTTT.